This T cell receptor (beta chain) came from a study of CD8+CD57+ T cells in acquired aplastic anemia. Study in general: The mean DNA yield obtained from sorted CD4+ and CD8+ cells came to about 3 ug. Mean read depth for CD4+ cells from healthy donors was roughly 11 million.

Genomic DNA served as template for TCR beta VDJ and CDR3 profiling. TCRdb redid the calling of the reads with MiXCR, one entry per CDR3 protein. The sample records roughly 61,000 distinct CDR3 sequences, 50% to 70% being singletons. In germline, CDR1 is LNHNV, CDR2 YYDKDF (reference sequence). V was clipped by 5 bases and J by 8 bases, with 15 bases between them. CDR3 length: 13 amino acids. Concerning this clonotype itself: Its antigen is not known.

Study-wide points: Twenty-nine shared CD8+ CDR3s appeared highly expressed within patients' immunodominant clones.

This TCR derives from a human donor in good health, serving as a control. The sequenced sample was sorted CD4+, CD8+, or CD8+CD57+ T cells (not recorded which) from PBMCs. This rearrangement joins TRBV15 to TRBJ1-2; no reliable D call. The CDR3 DNA reads as TGTGCCACCAGCGGAGCGGGCCCAAAGGGCTACACCTTC. Amino acid sequence: CATSGAGPKGYTF.